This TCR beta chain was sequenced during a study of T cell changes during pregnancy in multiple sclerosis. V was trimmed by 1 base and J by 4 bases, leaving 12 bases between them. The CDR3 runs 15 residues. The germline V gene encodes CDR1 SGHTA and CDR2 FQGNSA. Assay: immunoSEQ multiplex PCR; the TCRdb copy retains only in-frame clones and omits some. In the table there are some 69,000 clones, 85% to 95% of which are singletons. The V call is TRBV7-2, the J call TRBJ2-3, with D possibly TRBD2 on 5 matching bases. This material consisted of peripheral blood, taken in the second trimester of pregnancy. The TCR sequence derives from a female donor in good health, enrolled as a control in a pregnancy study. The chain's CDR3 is CASSLEPLAADTQYF. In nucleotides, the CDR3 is TGTGCCAGCAGCTTAGAACCGCTAGCAGCAGATACGCAGTATTTT.